The sample holds one count of the clone carrying this TCR beta chain. Its antigen is undetermined. Each of the donors was a healthy bone marrow donor. The PCR used 60 Vbeta and 13 Jbeta primers. Libraries were prepared by immunoSEQ multiplex PCR; TCRdb keeps only in-frame clonotypes and omits some of them. The sample lists 150,000 or so clones, around 74% occurring once. This record belongs to a study of cytomegalovirus exposure and HLA in healthy donors. Study summary: Most donors, about 82% of a few hundred genotyped, fell in the Caucasian-associated ancestry cluster.

Germline V lookup: CDR1 MDHEN, CDR2 SYDVKM. The CDR3 covers 13 residues. Trimming removed 8 bases from V and 7 bases from J; junction bases left unmatched: 3. Study-wide findings and caveats: A later analysis reportedly found that, within productive TCRs, an Asian-associated ancestry cluster had fewer N-insertions than the mean observed across the roughly 690 donors.

Sequencing input: PBMCs. The TCR comes from a male donor in good health and CMV-seronegative. This chain joins TRBV28 and TRBJ1-4; TRBD1 matches 11 bases. CDR3 coding DNA: TGTGCCAGCGTGGACAGGGGGCGTGAAAAACTGTTTTTT. Its translation is CASVDRGREKLFF. Using reference TRBV28 and TRBJ1-4 for the parts outside the CDR3, the full variable domain is DVKVTQSSRYLVKRTGEKVFLECVQDMDHENMFWYRQDPGLGLRLIYFSYDVKMKEKGDIPEGYSVSREKKERFSLILESASTNQTSMYLCASVDRGREKLFFGSGTQLSVL.